This T cell receptor (beta chain) emerged from a study of blood T cell repertoires in COVID-19. Study-level background: Sources were T cells, B-cell-depleted T cells, or PBMCs; the material itself was cDNA or gDNA.

The CDR3 length is 14 residues. Germline CDR1 reads MNHEY; CDR2 reads SVGEGT. V dropped 1 base and J dropped 4; count of bases not matched to a gene: 2. Participant-reported clinical history was the basis for cohort assignment. This clone occurred a few times. The method was immunoSEQ multiplex PCR; TCRdb's version includes in-frame clones alone and lacks a portion of them. The table records some 300,000 clones, around 91% of them present only once. Sequencing was carried out using PBMCs or T cells enriched from blood (not recorded which). This TCR was sampled from a woman younger than 35 with acute COVID-19. The chain recombines TRBV6-2 or TRBV6-3 with TRBJ2-5; 8 nucleotides align to TRBD2. CDR3: CASSYLAGSETQYF. The CDR3 nucleotides read TGTGCCAGCAGTTACTTAGCGGGATCAGAGACCCAGTACTTC.